The clone carrying this TCR beta chain was counted between two and nine times. Antigen: not known. Prepared libraries of TCR beta cDNA carried unique molecular identifiers. cDNA molecules numbering some 500,000 came from around 0.96 to 9.9 million T cells. In TCRdb, the PCR reads were re-called with MiXCR into one record per CDR3 protein. The sample yields almost 700,000 distinct CDR3 sequences, more than 50% seen once. Between the trimmed V and J ends, which lost 8 bases and 6 bases, there was a span of 22 bases. The CDR3 is 14 residues long. Germline V lookup: CDR1 SQVTM, CDR2 ANQGSEA. These data are taken from a study of post-analysis software for immune sequencing data. Whole-study findings and limits: About five TRBV segments (TRBV5-6, TRBV5-1 and TRBV20-1 among them) occurred more frequently in patients than in controls.

The clonotype comes from a girl aged 2-10 years with multiple sclerosis. The V and J genes are TRBV29-1 and TRBJ1-1, with TRBD1 as a possible D gene (5 bases). Sequences were obtained from blood. For the CDR3, the DNA is TGCAGCCATAAACCGGGGGGGTCTAGCGCTGAAGCTTTCTTT. Protein product: CSHKPGGSSAEAFF.